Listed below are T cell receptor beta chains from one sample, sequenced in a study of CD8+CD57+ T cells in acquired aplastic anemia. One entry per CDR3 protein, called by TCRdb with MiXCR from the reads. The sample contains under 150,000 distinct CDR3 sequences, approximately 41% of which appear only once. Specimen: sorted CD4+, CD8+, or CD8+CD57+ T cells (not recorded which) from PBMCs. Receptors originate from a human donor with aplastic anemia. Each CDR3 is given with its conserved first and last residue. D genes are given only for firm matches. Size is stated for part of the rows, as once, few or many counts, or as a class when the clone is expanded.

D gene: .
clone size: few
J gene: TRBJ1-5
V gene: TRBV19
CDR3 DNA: TGTGCTGCGGGGGTGGTGAGACAGCCCCAGCATTTT
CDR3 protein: CAAGVVRQPQHF

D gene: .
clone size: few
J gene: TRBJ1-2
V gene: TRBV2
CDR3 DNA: TGTGCCAGCAGTAAGACAGCCACCTATGGCTACACCTTC
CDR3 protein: CASSKTATYGYTF

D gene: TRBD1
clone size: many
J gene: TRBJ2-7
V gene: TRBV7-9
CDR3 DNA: TGTGCCAGCAGCTCCCGACAGGGTAGCTCCTACGAGCAGTACTTC
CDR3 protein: CASSSRQGSSYEQYF

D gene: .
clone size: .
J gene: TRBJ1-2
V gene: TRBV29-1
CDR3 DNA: TGCAGCGCCCAGAAGGGGATCTATGGCTACACCTTC
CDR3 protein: CSAQKGIYGYTF

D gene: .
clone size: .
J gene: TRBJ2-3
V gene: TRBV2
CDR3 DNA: TGTGCCAGCAGGATAGGGAAGCCCCCAGATACGCAGTATTTT
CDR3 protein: CASRIGKPPDTQYF

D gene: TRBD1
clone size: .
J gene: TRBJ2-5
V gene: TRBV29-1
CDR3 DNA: TGCAGCGTTCAGGTGACAGGGGGCGCGGAGACCCAGTACTTC
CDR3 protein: CSVQVTGGAETQYF

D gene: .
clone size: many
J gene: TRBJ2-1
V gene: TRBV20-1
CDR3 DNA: TGCAGTTCGGGACCCTACAATGAGCAGTTCTTC
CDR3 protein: CSSGPYNEQFF

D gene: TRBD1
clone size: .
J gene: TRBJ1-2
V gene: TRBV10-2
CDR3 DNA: TGTGCCACCACCCGGGACAGAAACTATGGCTACACCTTC
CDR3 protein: CATTRDRNYGYTF

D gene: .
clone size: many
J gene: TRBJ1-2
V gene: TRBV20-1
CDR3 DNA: TGCAGTGCTAGCGGCCAGGCTACAGCTAACTATGGCTACACCTTC
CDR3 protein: CSASGQATANYGYTF

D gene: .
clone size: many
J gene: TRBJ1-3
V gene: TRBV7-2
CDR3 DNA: TGTGCCAGCAGCCCCGGACAGCCCCCAGGCTCTGGAAACACCATATATTTT
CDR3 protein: CASSPGQPPGSGNTIYF

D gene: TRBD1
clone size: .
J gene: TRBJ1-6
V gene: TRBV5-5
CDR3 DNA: TGTGCCAGCAGCTTGGGGACAGGATATTCACCCCTCCACTTT
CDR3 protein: CASSLGTGYSPLHF

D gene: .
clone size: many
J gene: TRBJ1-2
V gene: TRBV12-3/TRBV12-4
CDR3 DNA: TGTGCCAGCAGTTTCTGGCAGGCCCAGCCCAACTATGGCTACACCTTC
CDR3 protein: CASSFWQAQPNYGYTF

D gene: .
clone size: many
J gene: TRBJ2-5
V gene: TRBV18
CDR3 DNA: TGTGCCAGCTCACCCGGAGTACAAGAGACCCAGTACTTC
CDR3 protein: CASSPGVQETQYF

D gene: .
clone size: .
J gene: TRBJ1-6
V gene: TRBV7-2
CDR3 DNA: TGTGCCAGCAGCTTATTAAAGGGGTGGGGTTCACCCCTCCACTTT
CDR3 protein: CASSLLKGWGSPLHF

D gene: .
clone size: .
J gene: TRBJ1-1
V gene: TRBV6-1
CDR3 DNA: TGTGCCAGCAGTGAAAAGCGACGGGACGGAGAAGCTTTCTTT
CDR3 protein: CASSEKRRDGEAFF

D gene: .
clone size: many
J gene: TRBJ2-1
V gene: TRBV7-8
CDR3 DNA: TGTGCCAGCAGCTTAGCGCTGACTAGGGTGTACAATGAGCAGTTCTTC
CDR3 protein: CASSLALTRVYNEQFF

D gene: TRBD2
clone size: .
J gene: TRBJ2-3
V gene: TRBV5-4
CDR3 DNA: TGTGCCAGCAGCTTGGATAAGCGGAGCGGGGCTACAGATACGCAGTATTTT
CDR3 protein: CASSLDKRSGATDTQYF

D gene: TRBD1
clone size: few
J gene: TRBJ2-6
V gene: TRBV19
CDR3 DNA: TGTGCCAGTAGTCCGGGACAGGCTATTTCTGGGGCCAACGTCCTGACTTTC
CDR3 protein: CASSPGQAISGANVLTF

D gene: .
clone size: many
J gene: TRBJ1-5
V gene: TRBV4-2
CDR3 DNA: TGTGCCAGCAGCCAAGACAGGGTAAGCAATCAGCCCCAGCATTTT
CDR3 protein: CASSQDRVSNQPQHF

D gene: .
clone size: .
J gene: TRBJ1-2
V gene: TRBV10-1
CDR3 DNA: TGCGCCAGCAGTGAGTCCCCTAACTATGGCTACACCTTC
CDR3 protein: CASSESPNYGYTF

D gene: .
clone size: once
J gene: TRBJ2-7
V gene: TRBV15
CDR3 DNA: TGTGCCACCAGCAGACCAGGGGTGGACGAGCAGTACTTC
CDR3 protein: CATSRPGVDEQYF

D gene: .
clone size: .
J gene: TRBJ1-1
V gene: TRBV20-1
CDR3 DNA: TGCAGTGCACGGACCGATCCGAACACTGAAGCTTTCTTT
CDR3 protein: CSARTDPNTEAFF

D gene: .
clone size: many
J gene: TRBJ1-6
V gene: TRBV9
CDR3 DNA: TGTGCCAGCAGCGTAGACCCAGGAGTAAATTCACCCCTCCACTTT
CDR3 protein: CASSVDPGVNSPLHF

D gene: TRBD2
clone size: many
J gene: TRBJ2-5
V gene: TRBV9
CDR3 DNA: TGTGCCAGCAGCGCTTTCAACGGACTAGCGGCGTACCAAGAGACCCAGTACTTC
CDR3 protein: CASSAFNGLAAYQETQYF

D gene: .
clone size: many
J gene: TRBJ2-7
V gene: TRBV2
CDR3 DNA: TGTGCCAGCAACCCGATATTCCACGAGCAGTACTTC
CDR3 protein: CASNPIFHEQYF

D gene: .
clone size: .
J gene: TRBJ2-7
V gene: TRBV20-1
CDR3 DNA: TGCAGCGCTCCTCGGGCGCCCTTGGGGAACGAGCAGTACTTC
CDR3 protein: CSAPRAPLGNEQYF

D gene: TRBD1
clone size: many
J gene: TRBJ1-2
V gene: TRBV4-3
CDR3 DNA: TGCGCCAGCAGCCTTACCTCCGGGACAGGGTTCACTAACTATGGCTACACCTTC
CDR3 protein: CASSLTSGTGFTNYGYTF

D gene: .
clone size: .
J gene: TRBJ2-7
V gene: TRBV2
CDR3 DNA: TGTGCCAGTATGGGCCAGTGGGCCTACGAGCAGTACTTC
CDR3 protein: CASMGQWAYEQYF

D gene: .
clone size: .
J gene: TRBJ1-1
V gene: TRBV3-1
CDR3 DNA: TGTGCCAGCAGTTTGGCCGGGCCCCAAAGGGCTGAAGCTTTCTTT
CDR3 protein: CASSLAGPQRAEAFF

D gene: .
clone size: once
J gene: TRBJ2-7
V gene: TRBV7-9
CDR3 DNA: TGTGCCAGCAGCTTAGGACACCTTTACGAGCAGTACTTC
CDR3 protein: CASSLGHLYEQYF

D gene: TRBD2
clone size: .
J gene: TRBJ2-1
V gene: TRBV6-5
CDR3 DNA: TGTGCCAGCAGTTACCGCGGGGGGGATAACAATGAGCAGTTCTTC
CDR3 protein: CASSYRGGDNNEQFF

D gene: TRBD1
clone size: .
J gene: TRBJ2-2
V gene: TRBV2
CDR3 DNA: TGTGCCAGTGTACGGGACAGAAACACCGGGGAGCTGTTTTTT
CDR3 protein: CASVRDRNTGELFF

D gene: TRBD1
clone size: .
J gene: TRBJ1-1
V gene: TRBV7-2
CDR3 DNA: TGTGCCAGCAGGGACAGGGCTAACACTGAAGCTTTCTTT
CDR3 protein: CASRDRANTEAFF

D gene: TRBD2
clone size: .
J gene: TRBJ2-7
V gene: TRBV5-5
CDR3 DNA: TGTGCCAGCAGCTTCGGAGCGGGAACCGGGGAGCAGTACTTC
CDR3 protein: CASSFGAGTGEQYF

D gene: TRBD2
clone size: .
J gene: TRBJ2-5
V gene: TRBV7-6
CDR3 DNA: TGTGCCAGCAGCTTACCGTGGGGGGGGTCCCGAGAGACCCAGTACTTC
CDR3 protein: CASSLPWGGSRETQYF

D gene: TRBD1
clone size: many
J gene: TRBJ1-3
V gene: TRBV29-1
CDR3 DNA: TGCAGCGTGGGGGTCAACAGGGGGCCAGGAAACACCATATATTTT
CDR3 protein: CSVGVNRGPGNTIYF

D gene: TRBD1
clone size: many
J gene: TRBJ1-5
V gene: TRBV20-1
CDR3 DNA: TGCAGTGCTCCAGGGGGACGCGCCCAGGGCCAGCCCCAGCATTTT
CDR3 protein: CSAPGGRAQGQPQHF

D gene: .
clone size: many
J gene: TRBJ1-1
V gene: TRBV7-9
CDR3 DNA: TGTGCCAGCAGCTTAGCGTCAGGGCCGGTCACTGAAGCTTTCTTT
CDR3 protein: CASSLASGPVTEAFF

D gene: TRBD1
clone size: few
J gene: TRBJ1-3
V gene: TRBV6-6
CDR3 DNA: TGTGCCAGCAGTCACCGACAGGGCGCCGATATTGGAAACACCATATATTTT
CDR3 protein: CASSHRQGADIGNTIYF

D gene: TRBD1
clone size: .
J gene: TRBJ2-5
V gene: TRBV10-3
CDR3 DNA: TGTGCCATCAGGGACAGGGGGGACCAAGCGACCCAGTACTTC
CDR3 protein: CAIRDRGDQATQYF

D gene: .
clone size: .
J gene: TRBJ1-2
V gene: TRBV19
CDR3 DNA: TGTGCCAGTAGCAGGACAGATGGCTACACCTTC
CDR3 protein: CASSRTDGYTF

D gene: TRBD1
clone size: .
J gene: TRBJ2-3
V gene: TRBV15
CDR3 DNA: TGTGCCACCAGCAGAGATCCGGGACAGGGGCAAGATACGCAGTATTTT
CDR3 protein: CATSRDPGQGQDTQYF

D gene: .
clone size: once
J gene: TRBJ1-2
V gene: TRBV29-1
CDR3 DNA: TGCAGCGTTCGACGGGGACTGGGTGGCTACACCTTC
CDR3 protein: CSVRRGLGGYTF

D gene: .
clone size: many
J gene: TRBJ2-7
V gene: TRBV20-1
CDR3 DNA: TGCAGTGCTAGAGATGGGTCCACAGTCTCCTACGAGCAGTACTTC
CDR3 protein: CSARDGSTVSYEQYF

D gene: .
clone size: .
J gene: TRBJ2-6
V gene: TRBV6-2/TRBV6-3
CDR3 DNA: TGTGCCAGCGGGGGAAGTTCAGGGGCCAACGTCCTGACTTTC
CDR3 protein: CASGGSSGANVLTF

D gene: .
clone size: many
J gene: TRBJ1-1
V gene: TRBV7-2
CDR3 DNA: TGTGCCAGCAGCTTAGCCAGTGGCAGGACGAACACTGAAGCTTTCTTT
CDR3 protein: CASSLASGRTNTEAFF

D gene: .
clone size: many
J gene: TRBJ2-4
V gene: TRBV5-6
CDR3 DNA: TGTGCCAGCAGCCTTGGACAGCTAGCCAAAAACATTCAGTACTTC
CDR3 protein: CASSLGQLAKNIQYF

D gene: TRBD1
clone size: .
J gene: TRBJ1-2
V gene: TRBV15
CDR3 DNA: TGTGCCACCAGCCGGACAGGGACTTTAGCTAACTATGGCTACACCTTC
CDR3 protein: CATSRTGTLANYGYTF

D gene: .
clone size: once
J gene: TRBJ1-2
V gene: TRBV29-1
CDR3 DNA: TGCAGCGTTGGGACGGACCTCCTAGGCTACACCTTC
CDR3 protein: CSVGTDLLGYTF

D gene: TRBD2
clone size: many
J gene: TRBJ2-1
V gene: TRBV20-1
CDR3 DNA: TGCAGTGCTAGAGGACTAGCGGGTGAGCAGTTCTTC
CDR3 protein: CSARGLAGEQFF

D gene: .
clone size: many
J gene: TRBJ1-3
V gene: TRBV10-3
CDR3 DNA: TGTGCCATCAGCTACGACCGAAACACCATATATTTT
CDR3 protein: CAISYDRNTIYF

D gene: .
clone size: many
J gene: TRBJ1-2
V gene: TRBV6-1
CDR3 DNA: TGTGCCAGCAACCGGGGAGGTCAGGCGGGGTTGGACTATGGCTACACCTTC
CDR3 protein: CASNRGGQAGLDYGYTF

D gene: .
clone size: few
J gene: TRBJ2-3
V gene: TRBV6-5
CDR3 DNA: TGTGCCAGCAGTTATTCTAAGGTTAGGCCAGATACGCAGTATTTT
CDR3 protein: CASSYSKVRPDTQYF

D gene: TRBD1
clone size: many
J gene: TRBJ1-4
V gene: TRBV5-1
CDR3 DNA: TGCGCCAGCAGCTTTTTCGGGACAGGGGGTAATGAAAAACTGTTTTTT
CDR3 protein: CASSFFGTGGNEKLFF

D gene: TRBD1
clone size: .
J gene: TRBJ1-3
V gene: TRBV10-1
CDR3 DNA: TGCGCCAGCAAGACAGGGGAATCGGGAAACACCATATATTTT
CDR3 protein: CASKTGESGNTIYF